The 20 T cell receptor beta chains listed next were all sequenced from one sample in a study of T cells after yellow fever vaccination. TCRdb recomputed calls from the 5' RACE reads with MiXCR, one row per CDR3 protein. The table has tens of thousands of distinct CDR3 sequences, 7.4% seen once; the top ten hold 25% to 30%. This specimen was CD8+ T cells sorted from PBMCs, taken about 2 weeks after the first yellow fever vaccination. These receptors were taken from a man aged 18-30 years who received the YFV17D yellow fever vaccine.

This clonotype was seen many times. The chain couples TRBV5-1 to TRBJ1-2, with 7 bases matching TRBD1. The V and J ends lost 0 bases and 6 bases, in that order; junction bases with no gene match: 8. The CDR3 is 15 residues long. Germline V gene sequence: CDR1 SGHRS, CDR2 YFSETQ. The CDR3 loop reads CASSLGQGRGDGYTF. Written as DNA, the CDR3 is TGCGCCAGCAGCTTGGGACAGGGAAGAGGTGATGGCTACACCTTC.

This clonotype was detected a few times. The gene calls are TRBV20-1 and TRBJ2-1; TRBD2 might be the D (6 bases). Germline CDR1 is DFQATT and CDR2 is SNEGSKA (reference sequence). The length of the CDR3 is 16 residues. V lost 0 bases and J 8 bases, leaving 20 bases between the germline ends. The CDR3 nucleotides read TGCAGTGCTAGAGATTACGCGGGGTTTTCTGGGGATGAGCAGTTCTTC. Protein: CSARDYAGFSGDEQFF.

This clonotype was seen at least ten times. This chain links TRBV30 with TRBJ2-2, with D possibly matching TRBD1 (5 bases). This CDR3 has 13 residues. CDR1 and CDR2 (germline): GTSNPN, SVGIG (reference sequence). CDR3: CARVGRNTGELFF. In DNA, the CDR3 is TGTGCACGGGTGGGGCGCAACACCGGGGAGCTGTTTTTT. The entire variable domain, with the rest obtained from reference TRBV30 and TRBJ2-2, is as follows: SQTIHQWPATLVQPVGSPLSLECTVEGTSNPNLYWYRQAAGRGLQLLFYSVGIGQISSEVPQNLSASRPQDRQFILSSKKLLLSDSGFYLCARVGRNTGELFFGEGSRLTVL.

This clonotype was recorded many times. The chain has TRBV12-3 or TRBV12-4 and TRBJ2-2, with TRBD2 as a possible D gene (6 bases). This CDR3 contains 13 residues. V was clipped by 5 bases and J by 6 bases, with 10 bases between them. The CDR3 spells CASSIGGAGELFF. CDR3 in DNA: TGTGCCAGCAGTATAGGAGGGGCCGGGGAGCTGTTTTTT.

This clonotype was counted ten times or more. This chain connects TRBV12-3 or TRBV12-4 to TRBJ1-6, with a tentative D call TRBD1 (5 bases). The ends were cut back, 5 bases at V and 5 bases at J, with 13 bases in the middle. The CDR3 totals 15 residues. The CDR3 is CASSGAEWNNSPLHF. The CDR3, as DNA: TGTGCCAGCAGTGGGGCAGAGTGGAATAATTCACCCCTCCACTTT.

In its sample, this clonotype was seen many times. The rearrangement joins TRBV4-3 to TRBJ2-6; tentatively, D is TRBD2 (5 bases). V was shortened by 1 base and J by 4 bases, with 11 bases between the two germline ends. This CDR3 contains 16 residues. CDR1 is LGHNA and CDR2 is YSLEER in the germline V gene. The DNA for the CDR3 is TGCGCCAGCAGCCAAGTGAGGGAAACAGGGGCCAACGTCCTGACTTTC. As protein: CASSQVRETGANVLTF.

This clonotype was recorded many times. DNA of the CDR3: TGTGCCAGCACCCCCGCGGGAGCCCATGGCTACACCTTC. It codes for CASTPAGAHGYTF. The rearrangement links TRBV6-5 to TRBJ1-2; D gene uncertain. V lost 7 bases, J lost 6 bases, and 15 bases lay in between. Germline values: CDR1 MNHEY, CDR2 SVGAGI. This CDR3 spans 13 amino acids.

There are many counts of this clonotype. The rearrangement links TRBV18 to TRBJ2-3; maybe TRBD2 (6 bases). Between the trimmed V and J ends, which lost 5 bases and 5 bases, there was a span of 14 bases. This CDR3 spans 14 amino acids. CDR1 and CDR2 from the germline V gene are KGHSH and LQKENI. CDR3 amino acids: CASSLDRRVDTQYF. In DNA form, the CDR3 reads TGTGCCAGCTCATTAGACCGGAGGGTAGATACGCAGTATTTT. Complete variable domain (other parts from reference TRBV18 and TRBJ2-3): NAGVMQNPRHLVRRRGQEARLRCSPMKGHSHVYWYRQLPEEGLKFMVYLQKENIIDESGMPKERFSAEFPKEGPSILRIQQVVRGDSAAYFCASSLDRRVDTQYFGPGTRLTVL.

This clonotype has ten or more counts. The chain combines TRBV12-5 with TRBJ2-1, with 7 positions matching TRBD1. Germline-derived CDR1 and CDR2 are LGHNT and FRNRAP. After removal of 5 bases from V and 9 bases from J, the junction contained 13 bases not matched to a gene. The CDR3 has 15 amino acids. CDR3 amino acids: CASGTQGSELVEQFF. DNA of the CDR3: TGTGCTAGTGGTACACAGGGGAGTGAATTGGTTGAGCAGTTCTTC.

This clonotype was counted ten times or more. The chain combines TRBV7-6 with TRBJ2-3, with D perhaps matching TRBD2 (5 bases). The CDR3 extends over 18 amino acids. V was pared by 0 bases and J by 0 bases, with 16 bases between. Per germline, CDR1 SGHVS and CDR2 FNYEAQ. The DNA for the CDR3 is TGTGCCAGCAGCTTAGCTCGTCGGGGAGCGGAGAGCACAGATACGCAGTATTTT. Protein product: CASSLARRGAESTDTQYF. The whole variable domain, remainder taken from reference TRBV7-6 and TRBJ2-3, is GAGVSQSPRYKVTKRGQDVALRCDPISGHVSLYWYRQALGQGPEFLTYFNYEAQQDKSGLPNDRFSAERPEGSISTLTIQRTEQRDSAMYRCASSLARRGAESTDTQYFGPGTRLTVL.

This clonotype was recorded many times. This chain links TRBV12-3 or TRBV12-4 with TRBJ2-5; 10 bases match TRBD2. CDR3 length equals 14 residues. V dropped 7 bases and J dropped 3; count of bases not matched to a gene: 5. CDR3 DNA sequence: TGTGCCAGCACCTTAGCGGGGGGAAAAGAGACCCAGTACTTC. It is translated as CASTLAGGKETQYF.

This clonotype has ten or more counts. The rearrangement joins TRBV6-4 to TRBJ2-3; the match to TRBD2 covers 9 bases. CDR1 and CDR2 from the germline V gene are MRHNA and SNTAGT. J lost 4 bases, V lost 6 bases, and 5 bases had no gene match. The CDR3 totals 14 residues. The CDR3 DNA reads TGTGCCAGCAGCGCTAGCGGGGAGTCAGATACGCAGTATTTT. It encodes CASSASGESDTQYF.

The sample holds many counts of this clonotype. The chain has TRBV6-5 and TRBJ2-1; the D is unclear. The CDR3 consists of 13 residues. Germline assignment: CDR1 MNHEY and CDR2 SVGAGI. Deletions cut 7 bases from V and 2 bases from J, with 9 bases between. The CDR3 protein is CASTGRAYNEQFF. For the CDR3, the DNA is TGTGCCAGCACGGGCAGAGCCTACAATGAGCAGTTCTTC.

This clonotype has ten or more counts. The genes are TRBV5-1 and TRBJ2-1, with 7 positions matching TRBD2. Germline lookup yields CDR1 SGHRS and CDR2 YFSETQ. The CDR3 runs 16 residues. V dropped 2 bases and J dropped 3; count of bases not matched to a gene: 8. CDR3 amino acids: CASSFKGREGYNEQFF. The CDR3 region has the DNA TGCGCCAGCAGCTTTAAGGGCAGGGAGGGCTACAATGAGCAGTTCTTC.

There are many counts of this clonotype. This sequence joins TRBV10-1 and TRBJ2-1, with D unclear. The V and J ends lost 6 bases and 6 bases respectively, with 15 bases between them. The germline gives CDR1 WNHNN, CDR2 SYGVQD (reference sequence). There are 14 residues in the CDR3. As DNA, the CDR3 is TGCGCCAGCAGCCCGAGCGAGTACAGCAATGAGCAGTTCTTC. This encodes CASSPSEYSNEQFF.

A single count supports this clonotype. One end of the junction varies from germline; a read error may be responsible. The V gene is TRBV10-3, the J gene TRBJ2-2; D may be TRBD1 or TRBD2 (5 bases each). CDR3 length equals 15 residues. Germline CDR1 reads ENHRY; CDR2 reads SYGVKD. CDR3 in amino acids: CSISDVDGATGELFF. The CDR3 DNA sequence: TGTTCCATCAGTGACGTGGACGGGGCCACCGGGGAGCTGTTTTTT.

Many counts were recorded for this clonotype. This chain uses TRBV7-9 with TRBJ2-1; the match to TRBD2 covers 11 bases. The CDR3 has 14 residues. Germline lookup yields CDR1 SEHNR and CDR2 FQNEAQ (reference sequence). J lost 4 bases, V lost 4 bases, and 0 bases had no gene match. CDR3 DNA sequence: TGTGCCAGCAGCTCTAGCGGGGGGTACAATGAGCAGTTCTTC. Residues: CASSSSGGYNEQFF.

The table lists this clonotype with many counts. The chain couples TRBV7-8 to TRBJ2-1, with 8 bases identical to TRBD2. With 6 bases clipped from V and 8 bases from J, the junction kept 3 bases outside the gene matches. The CDR3 has 12 amino acids. Germline-derived CDR1 and CDR2 are SGHVS and FQNEAQ. The DNA of the CDR3 is TGTGCCAGCAGGTTGACTAGCGATGAGCAGTTCTTC. This codes for CASRLTSDEQFF.

This clonotype was observed at least ten times. V usage is TRBV9 and J usage is TRBJ2-5; TRBD2 matches 9 bases. The CDR3 is 14 amino acids. With 4 bases clipped from V and 5 bases from J, the junction kept 6 bases outside the gene matches. The germline V gene encodes CDR1 SGDLS and CDR2 YYNGEE. CDR3: CASSPPSGDETQYF. Written as DNA, the CDR3 is TGTGCCAGCAGCCCCCCTAGCGGGGATGAGACCCAGTACTTC.

This clonotype was recorded many times. J is TRBJ1-5 and V is TRBV20-1, with 9 bases fitting TRBD1. CDR3 length: 16 residues. Germline lookup yields CDR1 DFQATT and CDR2 SNEGSKA (reference sequence). V trimming: 6 bases; J trimming: 5 bases; junction bases outside the gene matches: 14. As DNA, the CDR3 is TGCAGTGCAGTGATTGATGGACAGGGGCCTCATCAGCCCCAGCATTTT. As protein: CSAVIDGQGPHQPQHF.